This entry lists 9 T cell receptor beta chains sequenced from one sample in a study of CD8 T cells in Susac syndrome. Random hexamers were used to reverse transcribe 0.5 to 1 ug of RNA. TCRdb redid the calling of the immunoSEQ multiplex PCR reads with MiXCR, one entry per CDR3 protein. The sample includes just over 150,000 distinct CDR3 sequences, approximately 93% seen only once; the top ten take just over 0.2%. Sequences were obtained from CD8+ T cells from PBMCs. These receptors were taken from a human donor with multiple sclerosis.

This chain connects TRBV12-3 or TRBV12-4 to TRBJ2-4; no firm D call. This CDR3 comprises 15 residues. V shed 3 bases and J shed 6 bases, with 15 bases lying between them. CDR3: CASSFTASAGNIQYF. CDR3 in DNA: TGTGCCAGCAGTTTTACAGCCTCCGCTGGAAACATTCAGTACTTC.

The gene calls are TRBV4-3 and TRBJ1-2, with a tentative D call TRBD1 (6 bases). Germline-derived CDR1 and CDR2 are LGHNA and YSLEER. The CDR3 is made up of 14 amino acids. The V and J ends lost 4 bases and 5 bases respectively, with 14 bases between them. CDR3 protein: CASSPDRTGYGYTF. The CDR3, as DNA: TGCGCCAGCAGCCCTGACAGGACGGGTTATGGCTACACCTTC.

The chain has TRBV20-1 and TRBJ1-2, with D perhaps matching TRBD1 (5 bases). Trimming shortened V by 3 bases and J by 0 bases, and 17 bases separated the two germline ends. Per germline, CDR1 DFQATT and CDR2 SNEGSKA (reference sequence). The CDR3 spans 16 residues. This CDR3 reads CSASDVPMGPNYGYTF. DNA for the CDR3: TGCAGTGCTAGCGACGTCCCGATGGGGCCTAACTATGGCTACACCTTC.

This clonotype appeared a single time. V is TRBV7-2 and J is TRBJ2-7, with 9 bases identical to TRBD1. The CDR3 is made up of 15 amino acids. The V and J ends lost 5 bases and 2 bases, in that order; junction bases with no gene match: 7. The germline gives CDR1 SGHTA, CDR2 FQGNSA. The CDR3 loop is CASSGGQGYAYEQYF. Written as DNA, the CDR3 is TGTGCCAGCAGCGGCGGACAGGGGTACGCCTACGAGCAGTACTTC.

The chain uses TRBV6-2 or TRBV6-3 and TRBJ2-4; TRBD1 matches 8 bases. With V trimmed by 7 bases and J by 8 bases, 13 bases remained unmatched. The CDR3 contains 15 residues. Germline assignment: CDR1 MNHEY and CDR2 SVGEGT. CDR3 loop: CASTYYDRGEYIQYF. CDR3 bases: TGTGCCAGCACCTACTACGACAGGGGCGAATACATTCAGTACTTC.

The V call is TRBV30, the J call TRBJ2-3; D is unclear. With 0 bases removed from V and 3 bases from J, the gap between germline ends came to 7 bases. CDR3 length: 13 residues. From germline, CDR1 is GTSNPN and CDR2 SVGIG (reference sequence). The CDR3 nucleotides are TGTGCCTGGAGTGTGGGAAGGACAGATACGCAGTATTTT. It yields the protein CAWSVGRTDTQYF. Looking up the rest from reference TRBV30 and TRBJ2-3 gives the full variable domain: SQTIHQWPATLVQPVGSPLSLECTVEGTSNPNLYWYRQAAGRGLQLLFYSVGIGQISSEVPQNLSASRPQDRQFILSSKKLLLSDSGFYLCAWSVGRTDTQYFGPGTRLTVL.

The chain is built from TRBV9 and TRBJ2-1, with D maybe TRBD1 (6 bases). This CDR3 spans 16 amino acids. The germline V gene encodes CDR1 SGDLS and CDR2 YYNGEE. V dropped 4 bases and J dropped 6 bases, with 20 bases sitting between them. The DNA for the CDR3 is TGTGCCAGCAGCCCCGCAGGGGACGTAAGGGTCAATGAGCAGTTCTTC. Its translation: CASSPAGDVRVNEQFF.

The rearrangement links TRBV15 to TRBJ1-5; the D is unclear. There are 13 residues in the CDR3. The ends were cut back, 0 bases at V and 6 bases at J, with 6 bases in the middle. Germline loops: CDR1 LNHNV, CDR2 YYDKDF (reference sequence). CDR3 DNA: TGTGCCACCAGCAGAGATCGTTCTCAGCCCCAGCATTTT. It specifies CATSRDRSQPQHF.

The genes are TRBV27 and TRBJ1-2; 7 bases agree with TRBD1. Germline V gene sequence: CDR1 MNHEY, CDR2 SMNVEV (reference sequence). Unmatched junction bases numbered 7, after V lost 6 bases and J lost 3 bases. The CDR3 extends over 14 amino acids. The CDR3 DNA sequence: TGTGCCAGCAGGACAGGGAGAGTACACTATGGCTACACCTTC. Residues: CASRTGRVHYGYTF.